The rows below give T cell receptor beta chains drawn from one sample of a study of blood T cell repertoires in COVID-19. TCRdb's copy holds only in-frame clones and misses some; the assay was immunoSEQ multiplex PCR. Of roughly 400,000 clones in the sample, around 91% were seen once. Material for sequencing was PBMCs or T cells enriched from blood (not recorded which). Every receptor here comes from a man aged 18 to 35 who had recovered from COVID-19. Both conserved end residues are part of each CDR3. Each record gives: V gene, J gene, CDR3 protein.

v_call: TRBV5-1; j_call: TRBJ2-7; cdr3_aa: CASSFQGSQGSEQYF
v_call: TRBV29-1; j_call: TRBJ2-1; cdr3_aa: CSAADSSYNEQFF
v_call: TRBV24-1; j_call: TRBJ2-2; cdr3_aa: CASQLAGKRELFF
v_call: TRBV12-3/TRBV12-4; j_call: TRBJ2-2; cdr3_aa: CASSLERTGELFF
v_call: TRBV10-1; j_call: TRBJ1-4; cdr3_aa: CASSPRAREKLFF
v_call: TRBV7-8; j_call: TRBJ1-1; cdr3_aa: CASSEDRVDNARRTEAFF
v_call: TRBV4-1; j_call: TRBJ2-5; cdr3_aa: CASSQDNQRGGRQTQYF
v_call: TRBV6-5; j_call: TRBJ1-2; cdr3_aa: CASSYTDSNYGYTF
v_call: TRBV3-1/TRBV3-2; j_call: TRBJ1-2; cdr3_aa: CASSPVRPVYGYTF
v_call: TRBV30; j_call: TRBJ1-3; cdr3_aa: CAWSRFGGTTGNTIYF
v_call: TRBV7-2; j_call: TRBJ1-5; cdr3_aa: CASSLVGGDQPQHF
v_call: TRBV19; j_call: TRBJ2-5; cdr3_aa: CASSSTAGETQYF
v_call: TRBV7-2; j_call: TRBJ1-4; cdr3_aa: CASSLSPGGEKLFF
v_call: TRBV9; j_call: TRBJ2-1; cdr3_aa: CASSAPGVDYNEQFF
v_call: TRBV28; j_call: TRBJ1-2; cdr3_aa: CASSSTDYGYTF
v_call: TRBV7-9; j_call: TRBJ1-2; cdr3_aa: CASSLRGHGYTF
v_call: TRBV12-5; j_call: TRBJ1-3; cdr3_aa: CASALRTGGDSGNTIYF
v_call: TRBV28; j_call: TRBJ1-2; cdr3_aa: CASTPGGTYGYTF
v_call: TRBV2; j_call: TRBJ1-2; cdr3_aa: CASRDDRMGRYGYTF
v_call: TRBV5-4; j_call: TRBJ2-7; cdr3_aa: CASSSESLAGGAEQYF
v_call: TRBV2; j_call: TRBJ1-2; cdr3_aa: CASSVDSNYGYTF
v_call: TRBV2; j_call: TRBJ1-5; cdr3_aa: CASTPGGDQPQHF
v_call: TRBV19; j_call: TRBJ1-1; cdr3_aa: CADSAGQVNTEAFF
v_call: TRBV28; j_call: TRBJ2-7; cdr3_aa: CASSLGDTASYEQYF
v_call: TRBV7-8; j_call: TRBJ1-6; cdr3_aa: CASSLDRGNSPLHF
v_call: TRBV28; j_call: TRBJ2-7; cdr3_aa: CASSPPQRELGRSSYEQYF
v_call: TRBV2; j_call: TRBJ2-2; cdr3_aa: CASRVEAAGELFF
v_call: TRBV11-2; j_call: TRBJ1-2; cdr3_aa: CASSGIKDSDYGYTF
v_call: TRBV3-1/TRBV3-2; j_call: TRBJ1-4; cdr3_aa: CASSQLEKLFF
v_call: TRBV27; j_call: TRBJ1-1; cdr3_aa: CASISVEAFF
v_call: TRBV28; j_call: TRBJ1-1; cdr3_aa: CASRIRGGGTEAFF
v_call: TRBV5-4; j_call: TRBJ1-5; cdr3_aa: CASSFGDQPQHF
v_call: TRBV12-5; j_call: TRBJ1-1; cdr3_aa: CASAWTGASTEAFF
v_call: TRBV2; j_call: TRBJ1-1; cdr3_aa: CASSASTGFTEAFF
v_call: TRBV7-6; j_call: TRBJ2-3; cdr3_aa: CASSPRWRAGGSTDTQYF
v_call: TRBV3-1/TRBV3-2; j_call: TRBJ1-4; cdr3_aa: CASSQDLGGEKLFF
v_call: TRBV27; j_call: TRBJ1-6; cdr3_aa: CASSPIGTGGYSPLHF
v_call: TRBV10-3; j_call: TRBJ1-2; cdr3_aa: CAISIPQGGYTF
v_call: TRBV6-1; j_call: TRBJ2-7; cdr3_aa: CASSEGGDGLLSYEQYF